These T cell receptor beta chains were read from a single sample in a study of cytomegalovirus exposure and HLA in healthy donors. Generated by immunoSEQ multiplex PCR, the TCRdb table keeps only in-frame clones and is missing some. The table records 85,000 to 100,000 clones, 84% of them present only once. Sequencing input: PBMCs. The receptors stem from a woman under 30 in good health and CMV-seropositive. The CDR3 runs from the conserved cysteine through the conserved F or W. A D gene is named only where the DNA matches it firmly. Clone size is not always given. Where it is, it says once, few, many or a class for expanded clones.

j_gene	v_gene	abundance	d_gene	CDR3aa	CDR3nt
TRBJ1-1	TRBV9	.	.	CASSGRGYFGNIAFF	TGTGCCAGCAGCGGAAGAGGTTACTTTGGTAATATTGCTTTCTTT
TRBJ2-7	TRBV6-6	.	TRBD2	CASRLAGRAYEQYF	TGTGCCAGCAGGTTAGCGGGGAGAGCCTACGAGCAGTACTTC
TRBJ2-7	TRBV5-6	few	TRBD2	CASSPGGSYEQYF	TGTGCCAGCAGCCCGGGGGGCTCCTACGAGCAGTACTTC
TRBJ1-4	TRBV6-1	.	.	CASRGHINEKLFF	TGTGCCAGCAGGGGGCACATTAATGAAAAACTGTTTTTT
TRBJ1-5	TRBV7-8	.	TRBD1	CASSQRQGQGDQPQHF	TGTGCCAGCAGCCAGAGGCAGGGCCAGGGGGATCAGCCCCAGCATTTT
TRBJ2-2	TRBV9	once	.	CASSVALNTGELFF	TGTGCCAGCAGCGTAGCATTGAACACCGGGGAGCTGTTTTTT
TRBJ2-5	TRBV6-1	.	.	CASSEAYRERETQYF	TGTGCCAGCAGTGAAGCATACAGGGAGAGGGAGACCCAGTACTTC
TRBJ1-1	TRBV7-3	.	.	CASSSLWNTEAFF	TGTGCCAGCAGCTCTCTGTGGAACACTGAAGCTTTCTTT
TRBJ2-1	TRBV30	.	.	CAWRGAYRNEQFF	TGTGCCTGGAGAGGGGCGTACAGAAATGAGCAGTTCTTC
TRBJ1-4	TRBV6-6	.	.	CASSRTSSEKLFF	TGTGCCAGCAGCCGAACCTCCAGTGAAAAACTGTTTTTT
TRBJ2-3	TRBV13	.	TRBD2	CASRWGRLAVDTQYF	TGTGCCAGCCGATGGGGACGACTAGCGGTAGATACGCAGTATTTT
TRBJ2-3	TRBV7-3	.	TRBD2	CASSPFGAGVTDTQYF	TGTGCCAGCAGCCCGTTCGGGGCGGGAGTTACAGATACGCAGTATTTT
TRBJ2-7	TRBV4-2	.	TRBD2	CASSQEFTSGAREQYF	TGTGCCAGCAGCCAAGAGTTTACTAGCGGGGCTAGAGAGCAGTACTTC
TRBJ1-2	TRBV5-1	once	.	CASSSEGGRYGYTF	TGCGCCAGCAGCTCAGAGGGGGGGCGCTATGGCTACACCTTC
TRBJ1-1	TRBV6-4	.	.	CASSETGYNTEAFF	TGTGCCAGCAGCGAAACAGGGTACAACACTGAAGCTTTCTTT
TRBJ1-2	TRBV5-8	.	.	CASSFTRGSYGYTF	TGTGCCAGCAGCTTTACGCGAGGGAGCTATGGCTACACCTTC
TRBJ2-7	TRBV7-2	.	.	CASSLVNEVQYF	TGTGCCAGCAGCTTAGTAAACGAGGTGCAGTACTTC
TRBJ1-1	TRBV6-1	.	TRBD1	CASSETGTGGTEAFF	TGTGCCAGCAGTGAAACCGGGACAGGGGGCACTGAAGCTTTCTTT